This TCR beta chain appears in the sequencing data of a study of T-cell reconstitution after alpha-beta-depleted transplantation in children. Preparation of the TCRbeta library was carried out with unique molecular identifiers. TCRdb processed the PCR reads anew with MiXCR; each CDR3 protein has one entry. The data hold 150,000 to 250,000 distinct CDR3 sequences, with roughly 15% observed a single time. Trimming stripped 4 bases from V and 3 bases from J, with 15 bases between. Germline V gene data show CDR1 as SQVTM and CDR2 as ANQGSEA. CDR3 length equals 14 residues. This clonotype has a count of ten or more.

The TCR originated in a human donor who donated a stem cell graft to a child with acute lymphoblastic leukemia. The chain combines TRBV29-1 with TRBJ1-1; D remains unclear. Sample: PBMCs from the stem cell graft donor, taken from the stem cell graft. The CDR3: CSVVRPVVDTEAFF. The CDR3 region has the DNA TGCAGCGTTGTGAGGCCAGTCGTGGACACTGAAGCTTTCTTT.